This T cell receptor beta chain appears in the sequencing data of a study of CD8 T cells in Susac syndrome. Germline assignment: CDR1 MNHEY and CDR2 SMNVEV (reference sequence). The CDR3 contains 14 residues. J gave up 5 bases and V 9 bases, and 7 bases lay outside the gene matches. The RNA input was about 0.5 to 1 ug, and it was reverse transcribed with random hexamers. Each CDR3 protein gets one entry after TCRdb re-called the immunoSEQ multiplex PCR reads with MiXCR. The sample has around 80,000 distinct CDR3 sequences; less than 95% are singletons. The rearrangement uses TRBV27 and TRBJ2-1; the match to TRBD2 covers 10 bases. The TCR originated in a human donor with Susac syndrome. Sequenced: CD8+ T cells from PBMCs. CDR3 nucleotide sequence: TGTGCCAGTTTTAGCGGGGGGCCTGACAATGAGCAGTTCTTC. Protein sequence: CASFSGGPDNEQFF.